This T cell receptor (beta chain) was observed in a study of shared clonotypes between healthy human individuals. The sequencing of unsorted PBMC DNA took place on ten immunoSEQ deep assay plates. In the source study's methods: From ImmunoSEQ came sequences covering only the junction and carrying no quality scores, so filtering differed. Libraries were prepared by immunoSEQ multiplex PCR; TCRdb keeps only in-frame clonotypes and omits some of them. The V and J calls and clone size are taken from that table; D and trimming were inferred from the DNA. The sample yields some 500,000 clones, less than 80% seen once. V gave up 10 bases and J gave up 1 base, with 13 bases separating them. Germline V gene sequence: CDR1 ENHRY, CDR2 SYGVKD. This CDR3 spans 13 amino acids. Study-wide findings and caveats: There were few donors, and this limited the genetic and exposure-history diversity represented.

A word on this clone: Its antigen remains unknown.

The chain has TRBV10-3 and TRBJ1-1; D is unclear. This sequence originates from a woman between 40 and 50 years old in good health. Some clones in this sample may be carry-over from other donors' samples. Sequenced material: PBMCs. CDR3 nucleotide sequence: TGTGCCAGTGAGCCTGACAAGAACACTGAAGCTTTCTTT. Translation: CASEPDKNTEAFF.